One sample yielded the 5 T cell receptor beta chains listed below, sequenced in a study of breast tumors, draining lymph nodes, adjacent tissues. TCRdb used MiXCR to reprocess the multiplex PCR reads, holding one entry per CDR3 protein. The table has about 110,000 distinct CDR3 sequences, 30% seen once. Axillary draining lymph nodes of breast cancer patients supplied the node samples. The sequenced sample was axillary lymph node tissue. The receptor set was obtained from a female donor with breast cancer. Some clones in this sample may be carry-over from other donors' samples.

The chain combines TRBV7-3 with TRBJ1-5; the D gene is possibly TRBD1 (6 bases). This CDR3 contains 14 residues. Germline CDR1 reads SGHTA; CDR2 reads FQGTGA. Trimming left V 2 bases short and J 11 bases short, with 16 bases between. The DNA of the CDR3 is TGTGCCAGCAGCTTAGGAGGGGGTCAAGAGACCCAGCATTTT. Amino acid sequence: CASSLGGGQETQHF.

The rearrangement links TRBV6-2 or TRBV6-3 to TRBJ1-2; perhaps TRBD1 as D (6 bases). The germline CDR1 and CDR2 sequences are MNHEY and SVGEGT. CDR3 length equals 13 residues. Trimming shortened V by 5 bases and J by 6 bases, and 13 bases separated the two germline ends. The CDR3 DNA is TGTGCCAGCAGTCACGGGGGGCCTAATGGCTACACCTTC. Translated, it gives CASSHGGPNGYTF.

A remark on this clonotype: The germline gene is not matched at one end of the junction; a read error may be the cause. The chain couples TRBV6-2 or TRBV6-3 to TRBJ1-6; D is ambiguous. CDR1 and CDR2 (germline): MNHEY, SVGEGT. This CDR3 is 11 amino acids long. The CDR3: CASRGISALHF. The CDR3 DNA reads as TGTGCCAGCAGGGGAATTTCAGCCCTCCACTTT.

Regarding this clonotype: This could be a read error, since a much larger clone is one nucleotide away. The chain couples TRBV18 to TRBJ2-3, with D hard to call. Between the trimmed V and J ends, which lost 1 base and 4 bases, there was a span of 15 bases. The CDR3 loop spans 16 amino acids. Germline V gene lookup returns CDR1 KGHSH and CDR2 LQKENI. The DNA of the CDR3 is TGTGCCAGCTCACCACAGCTATCATCCCGCGCAGATACGCAGTATTTT. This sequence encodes CASSPQLSSRADTQYF.

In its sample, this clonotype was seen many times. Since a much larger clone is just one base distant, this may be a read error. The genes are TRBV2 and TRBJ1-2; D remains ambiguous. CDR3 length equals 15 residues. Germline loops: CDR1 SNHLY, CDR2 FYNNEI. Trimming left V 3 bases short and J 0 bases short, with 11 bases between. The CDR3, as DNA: TGTGCCAGCAGTGAGGAGAGCTTCTCTAACTATGGCTACACCTTC. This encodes CASSEESFSNYGYTF. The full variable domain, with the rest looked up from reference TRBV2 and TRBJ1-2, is EPEVTQTPSHQVTQMGQEVILRCVPISNHLYFYWYRQILGQKVEFLVSFYNNEISEKSEIFDDQFSVERPDGSNFTLKIRSTKLEDSAMYFCASSEESFSNYGYTFGSGTRLTVV.